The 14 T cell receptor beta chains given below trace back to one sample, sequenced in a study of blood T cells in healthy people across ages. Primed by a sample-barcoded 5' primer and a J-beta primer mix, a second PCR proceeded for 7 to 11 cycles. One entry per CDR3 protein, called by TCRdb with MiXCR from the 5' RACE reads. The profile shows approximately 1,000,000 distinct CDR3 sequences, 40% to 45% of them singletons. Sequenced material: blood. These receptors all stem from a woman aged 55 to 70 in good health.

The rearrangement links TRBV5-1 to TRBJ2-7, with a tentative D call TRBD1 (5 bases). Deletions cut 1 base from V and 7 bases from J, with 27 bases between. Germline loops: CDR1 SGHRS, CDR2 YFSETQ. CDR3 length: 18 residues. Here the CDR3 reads CASSLMQGLRGSYNEQYF. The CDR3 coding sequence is TGCGCCAGCAGCTTGATGCAGGGTCTTCGTGGCTCCTACAATGAGCAGTACTTC.

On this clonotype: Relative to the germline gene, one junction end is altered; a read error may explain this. CDR3 nucleotide sequence: TGTGCCAGCAGCAATCATAATTCACCCATCCACTTT. Translation gives CASSNHNSPIHF. The gene calls are TRBV3-1 and TRBJ1-6; D not resolved. Germline V gene sequence: CDR1 LGHDT, CDR2 YNNKEL (reference sequence). This CDR3 contains 12 residues.

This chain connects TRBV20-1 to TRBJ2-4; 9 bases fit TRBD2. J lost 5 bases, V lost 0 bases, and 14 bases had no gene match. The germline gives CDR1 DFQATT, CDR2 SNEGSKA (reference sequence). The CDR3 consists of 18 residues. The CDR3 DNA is TGCAGTGCTAGAGACGGTGGTAGCGGGAGAATCTTCGAAAACATTCAGTACTTC. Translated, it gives CSARDGGSGRIFENIQYF.

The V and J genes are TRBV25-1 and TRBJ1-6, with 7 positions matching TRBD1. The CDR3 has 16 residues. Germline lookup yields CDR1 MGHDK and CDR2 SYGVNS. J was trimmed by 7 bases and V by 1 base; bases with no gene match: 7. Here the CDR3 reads CASSESVGGKNSPLHF. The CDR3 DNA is TGTGCCAGCAGTGAATCGGTAGGGGGCAAGAATTCACCCCTCCACTTT.

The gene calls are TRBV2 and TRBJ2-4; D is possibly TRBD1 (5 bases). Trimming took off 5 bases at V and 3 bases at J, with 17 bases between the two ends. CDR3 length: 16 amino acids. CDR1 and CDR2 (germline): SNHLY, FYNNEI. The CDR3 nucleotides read TGTGCCAGCAGTTACTTACAGACAGACGACAAAAACATTCAGTACTTC. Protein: CASSYLQTDDKNIQYF.

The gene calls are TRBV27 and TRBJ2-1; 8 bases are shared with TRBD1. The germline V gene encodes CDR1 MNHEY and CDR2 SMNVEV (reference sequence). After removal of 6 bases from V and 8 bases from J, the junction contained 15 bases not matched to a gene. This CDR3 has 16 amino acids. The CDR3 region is CASSLGTGPKGYEQFF. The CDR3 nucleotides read TGTGCCAGCAGCCTAGGGACAGGACCTAAAGGGTATGAGCAGTTCTTC.

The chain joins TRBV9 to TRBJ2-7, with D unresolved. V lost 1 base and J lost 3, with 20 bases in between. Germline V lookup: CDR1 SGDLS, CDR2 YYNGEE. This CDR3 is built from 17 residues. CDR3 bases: TGTGCCAGCAGCGTACTCCTCGGATTTGCCTTGGGCTACGAGCAGTACTTC. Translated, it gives CASSVLLGFALGYEQYF.

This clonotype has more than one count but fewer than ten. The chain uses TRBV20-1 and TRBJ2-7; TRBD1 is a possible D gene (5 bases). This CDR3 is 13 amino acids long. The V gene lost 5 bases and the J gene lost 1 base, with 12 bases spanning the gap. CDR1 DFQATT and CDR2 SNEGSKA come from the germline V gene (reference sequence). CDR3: CSADKDNSYEQYF. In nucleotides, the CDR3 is TGCAGTGCTGATAAGGACAATTCCTACGAGCAGTACTTC.

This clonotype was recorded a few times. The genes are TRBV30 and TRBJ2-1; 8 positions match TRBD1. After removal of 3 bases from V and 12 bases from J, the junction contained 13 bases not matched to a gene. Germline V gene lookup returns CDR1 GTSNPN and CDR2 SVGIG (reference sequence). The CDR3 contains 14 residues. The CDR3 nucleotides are TGTGCCTGGAGCAAGGATGGCAGGGGGCTTGGGCAGTTCTTC. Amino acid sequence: CAWSKDGRGLGQFF. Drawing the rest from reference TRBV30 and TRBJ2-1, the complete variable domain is SQTIHQWPATLVQPVGSPLSLECTVEGTSNPNLYWYRQAAGRGLQLLFYSVGIGQISSEVPQNLSASRPQDRQFILSSKKLLLSDSGFYLCAWSKDGRGLGQFFGPGTRLTVL.

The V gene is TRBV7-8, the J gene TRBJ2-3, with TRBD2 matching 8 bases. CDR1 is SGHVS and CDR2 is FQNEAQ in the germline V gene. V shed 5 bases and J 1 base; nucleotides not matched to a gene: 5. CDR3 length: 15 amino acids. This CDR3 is CASSQQLAGTDTQYF. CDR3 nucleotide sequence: TGTGCCAGCAGCCAACAACTAGCGGGCACAGATACGCAGTATTTT.

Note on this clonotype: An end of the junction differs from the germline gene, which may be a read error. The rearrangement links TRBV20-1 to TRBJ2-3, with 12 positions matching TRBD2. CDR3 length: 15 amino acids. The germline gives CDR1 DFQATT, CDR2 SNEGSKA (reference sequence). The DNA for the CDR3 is TGCAGCGCTATGGCTAGCGGGAGGGCCACAGATACGCAGTATTTT. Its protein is CSAMASGRATDTQYF.

CDR3 amino acids: CASTSEVRLYEQYF. In DNA form, the CDR3 reads TGCGCCAGCACCTCCGAGGTCCGTCTTTACGAGCAGTACTTC. The chain recombines TRBV5-1 with TRBJ2-7, with unresolved D. The ends were cut back, 6 bases at V and 4 bases at J, with 17 bases in the middle. The CDR3 is made up of 14 amino acids. The germline V gene encodes CDR1 SGHRS and CDR2 YFSETQ.

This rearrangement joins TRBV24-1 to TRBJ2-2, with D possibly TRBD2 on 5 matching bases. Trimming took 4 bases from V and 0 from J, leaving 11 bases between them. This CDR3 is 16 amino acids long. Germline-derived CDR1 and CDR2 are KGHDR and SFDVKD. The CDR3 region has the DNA TGTGCCACCAGTGACCGGACTCCAGCGAACACCGGGGAGCTGTTTTTT. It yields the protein CATSDRTPANTGELFF.

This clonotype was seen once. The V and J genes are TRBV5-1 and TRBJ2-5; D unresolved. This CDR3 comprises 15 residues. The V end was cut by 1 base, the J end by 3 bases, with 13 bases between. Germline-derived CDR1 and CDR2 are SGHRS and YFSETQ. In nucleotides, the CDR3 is TGCGCCAGCAGCTTGAGCCCTTTCGAGAAAGAGACCCAGTACTTC. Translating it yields CASSLSPFEKETQYF.